This T cell receptor beta chain was identified during a study of blood T cell repertoires in COVID-19. Study background: Sites in the United States, Italy and Spain provided acute and convalescent COVID-19 samples. PBMCs, B-cell-depleted T cells, or T cells provided the cDNA or gDNA that made up the material.

Authors' data handling: Amplified reference gene primers provided the basis for estimating nucleated cell counts. The repertoire was sequenced with immunoSEQ multiplex PCR; TCRdb's copy has only in-frame clones and lacks some. The DNA was the basis for D and trimming; V, J and clone size are from that table. In the table there are some 270,000 clones, more than 75% of which are singletons. The V end lost 8 bases, the J end lost 0 bases, and 10 bases lay between the germline ends. This CDR3 contains 13 residues. Germline values: CDR1 MDHEN, CDR2 SYDVKM. The J gene is TRBJ1-2, the V gene TRBV28; a weak D match, TRBD1 (6 bases). The receptor comes from a man aged 40-50 years with active or convalescent COVID-19. Sample: peripheral blood. The CDR3 region is CASGGQPNYGYTF. The CDR3 region has the DNA TGTGCCAGCGGCGGACAGCCTAACTATGGCTACACCTTC.